These T cell receptor beta chains were read from a single sample in a study of blood T cell repertoires in COVID-19. TCRdb keeps only in-frame clones here, not all; method: immunoSEQ multiplex PCR. The table has about 42,000 clones, 85% seen once. The sample consisted of peripheral blood. These receptors originate from a man aged 50 to 59 with active COVID-19. Each CDR3 is given with its conserved first and last residue. A D gene is named only where the DNA matches it firmly. Rows give clone size only sometimes, using once, few, many, or a class for an expanded clone.

d_call: TRBD1; j_call: TRBJ1-5; v_call: TRBV4-1; clone_size: -; cdr3_aa: CASSQDGTGRDQPQHF; cdr3_nt: TGCGCCAGCAGCCAGGACGGGACAGGTCGCGATCAGCCCCAGCATTTT
d_call: -; j_call: TRBJ1-3; v_call: TRBV6-5; clone_size: -; cdr3_aa: CASSYGLDANTIYF; cdr3_nt: TGTGCCAGCAGTTACGGTCTTGATGCGAACACCATATATTTT
d_call: TRBD1; j_call: TRBJ1-4; v_call: TRBV5-1; clone_size: -; cdr3_aa: CASSFGTGGEKLFF; cdr3_nt: TGCGCCAGCAGCTTCGGGACAGGAGGTGAAAAACTGTTTTTT
d_call: TRBD2; j_call: TRBJ2-5; v_call: TRBV15; clone_size: -; cdr3_aa: CATKRDESRETQYF; cdr3_nt: TGTGCCACCAAGCGGGACGAGTCGCGGGAGACCCAGTACTTC
d_call: -; j_call: TRBJ1-6; v_call: TRBV5-1; clone_size: -; cdr3_aa: CASSFGRGAFVNSPLHF; cdr3_nt: TGCGCCAGCAGCTTTGGTCGGGGGGCTTTCGTAAATTCACCCCTCCACTTT
d_call: -; j_call: TRBJ2-5; v_call: TRBV29-1; clone_size: -; cdr3_aa: CSVIKTGETQYF; cdr3_nt: TGCAGCGTTATAAAAACCGGAGAGACCCAGTACTTC
d_call: -; j_call: TRBJ1-1; v_call: TRBV19; clone_size: -; cdr3_aa: CASTMISERNEAFF; cdr3_nt: TGTGCCAGTACTATGATCAGCGAACGGAATGAAGCTTTCTTT
d_call: -; j_call: TRBJ2-3; v_call: TRBV28; clone_size: -; cdr3_aa: CASSLYHQRTTDTQYF; cdr3_nt: TGTGCCAGCAGTTTATATCACCAGCGAACCACAGATACGCAGTATTTT
d_call: TRBD2; j_call: TRBJ2-3; v_call: TRBV30; clone_size: once; cdr3_aa: CAWSNGGAKGTDTQYF; cdr3_nt: TGTGCCTGGAGTAACGGGGGGGCTAAAGGGACAGATACGCAGTATTTT
d_call: -; j_call: TRBJ2-2; v_call: TRBV27; clone_size: -; cdr3_aa: CASSLSRSGELFF; cdr3_nt: TGTGCCAGCAGTTTATCTCGGTCCGGGGAGCTGTTTTTT
d_call: -; j_call: TRBJ2-3; v_call: TRBV7-8; clone_size: few; cdr3_aa: CASSMGRLVGISGTDTQYF; cdr3_nt: TGTGCCAGCAGCATGGGGAGGCTAGTAGGTATCTCGGGCACAGATACGCAGTATTTT
d_call: TRBD1; j_call: TRBJ2-3; v_call: TRBV6-1; clone_size: -; cdr3_aa: CASSEGTDTDTQYF; cdr3_nt: TGTGCCAGCAGTGAGGGGACAGACACAGATACGCAGTATTTT
d_call: TRBD1; j_call: TRBJ2-1; v_call: TRBV18; clone_size: -; cdr3_aa: CASSPRDRDNEQFF; cdr3_nt: TGTGCCAGCTCACCTCGGGACAGAGACAATGAGCAGTTCTTC
d_call: TRBD1; j_call: TRBJ2-1; v_call: TRBV5-1; clone_size: -; cdr3_aa: CASSLQGQGRFNEQFF; cdr3_nt: TGCGCCAGCAGCTTACAGGGGCAGGGGCGCTTCAATGAGCAGTTCTTC
d_call: TRBD2; j_call: TRBJ2-1; v_call: TRBV11-1; clone_size: -; cdr3_aa: CASSPLLREYNEQFF; cdr3_nt: TGTGCCAGCAGCCCCTTGTTGCGGGAGTACAATGAGCAGTTCTTC
d_call: TRBD2; j_call: TRBJ2-7; v_call: TRBV7-6; clone_size: -; cdr3_aa: CASSSGVAGGPEGYVF; cdr3_nt: TGTGCCAGCAGCTCCGGGGTAGCGGGAGGCCCGGAGGGCTATGTCTTC
d_call: -; j_call: TRBJ1-5; v_call: TRBV20-1; clone_size: -; cdr3_aa: CSAIDIAGGFNQPQHF; cdr3_nt: TGCAGTGCTATTGACATCGCGGGGGGCTTCAATCAGCCCCAGCATTTT
d_call: -; j_call: TRBJ2-7; v_call: TRBV7-2; clone_size: once; cdr3_aa: CASSLDRVSFEQYF; cdr3_nt: TGTGCCAGCAGCTTAGACAGGGTGTCTTTCGAGCAGTACTTC
d_call: -; j_call: TRBJ1-4; v_call: TRBV18; clone_size: -; cdr3_aa: CASSPPGQGNEKLFF; cdr3_nt: TGTGCCAGCTCACCACCGGGGCAGGGAAATGAAAAACTGTTTTTT
d_call: TRBD1; j_call: TRBJ2-5; v_call: TRBV7-2; clone_size: -; cdr3_aa: CASSLPAWTGGYQETQYF; cdr3_nt: TGTGCCAGCAGCTTACCGGCGTGGACAGGGGGGTACCAAGAGACCCAGTACTTC
d_call: -; j_call: TRBJ2-7; v_call: TRBV28; clone_size: -; cdr3_aa: CASSSHYEQYF; cdr3_nt: TGTGCCAGCAGCAGTCACTACGAGCAGTACTTC
d_call: -; j_call: TRBJ2-1; v_call: TRBV27; clone_size: once; cdr3_aa: CASTTSLSSYNEQFF; cdr3_nt: TGTGCCAGCACAACCTCTCTAAGCTCCTACAATGAGCAGTTCTTC
d_call: TRBD1; j_call: TRBJ2-7; v_call: TRBV5-1; clone_size: once; cdr3_aa: CASSGQGGSYEQYF; cdr3_nt: TGCGCCAGTTCCGGACAGGGGGGCTCCTACGAGCAGTACTTC
d_call: -; j_call: TRBJ1-2; v_call: TRBV4-2; clone_size: -; cdr3_aa: CASSQVGTRVGGYTF; cdr3_nt: TGTGCCAGCAGCCAAGTTGGCACCAGGGTAGGTGGCTACACCTTC
d_call: TRBD2; j_call: TRBJ2-1; v_call: TRBV29-1; clone_size: -; cdr3_aa: CSVEEGLAGTSYNEQFF; cdr3_nt: TGCAGCGTTGAGGAGGGACTAGCGGGGACTTCCTACAATGAGCAGTTCTTC
d_call: TRBD1; j_call: TRBJ2-7; v_call: TRBV15; clone_size: -; cdr3_aa: CATKALGQSYEQYF; cdr3_nt: TGTGCCACCAAAGCATTGGGACAGTCCTACGAGCAGTACTTC
d_call: -; j_call: TRBJ2-7; v_call: TRBV7-2; clone_size: -; cdr3_aa: CASSLRFAGPYEQYF; cdr3_nt: TGTGCCAGCAGCTTAAGATTCGCGGGACCCTACGAGCAGTACTTC
d_call: -; j_call: TRBJ2-3; v_call: TRBV3-1/TRBV3-2; clone_size: -; cdr3_aa: CASSQEYGGGSTDTQYF; cdr3_nt: TGTGCCAGCAGCCAAGAGTACGGTGGGGGGTCCACAGATACGCAGTATTTT
d_call: TRBD1; j_call: TRBJ1-1; v_call: TRBV19; clone_size: -; cdr3_aa: CASTAGDRGQAFF; cdr3_nt: TGTGCCAGTACCGCGGGGGACAGGGGGCAAGCTTTCTTT
d_call: -; j_call: TRBJ2-2; v_call: TRBV6-4; clone_size: -; cdr3_aa: CASSPGQRNTGELFF; cdr3_nt: TGTGCCAGCAGTCCAGGACAGAGGAACACCGGGGAGCTGTTTTTT
d_call: -; j_call: TRBJ2-3; v_call: TRBV29-1; clone_size: -; cdr3_aa: CSVEGTASDTQYF; cdr3_nt: TGCAGCGTTGAAGGAACAGCATCCGATACGCAGTATTTT
d_call: TRBD1; j_call: TRBJ1-6; v_call: TRBV20-1; clone_size: once; cdr3_aa: CSASSQGASSPLHF; cdr3_nt: TGCAGTGCTAGTTCGCAGGGGGCCTCCTCACCCCTCCACTTT
d_call: -; j_call: TRBJ2-1; v_call: TRBV6-5; clone_size: few; cdr3_aa: CASSLYRVTRVEQFF; cdr3_nt: TGTGCCAGCAGTCTTTACAGGGTTACCCGGGTCGAGCAGTTCTTC
d_call: TRBD1; j_call: TRBJ2-7; v_call: TRBV7-6; clone_size: once; cdr3_aa: CASSPSVDRGYEQYF; cdr3_nt: TGTGCCAGCAGCCCGAGCGTGGACAGGGGGTACGAGCAGTACTTC
d_call: -; j_call: TRBJ2-3; v_call: TRBV5-4; clone_size: -; cdr3_aa: CASSRVAGTDTQYF; cdr3_nt: TGTGCCAGCAGCCGTGTCGCGGGGACAGATACGCAGTATTTT
d_call: -; j_call: TRBJ1-1; v_call: TRBV27; clone_size: once; cdr3_aa: CASSFPGSLNTEAFF; cdr3_nt: TGTGCCAGCAGTTTCCCCGGGAGCTTGAACACTGAAGCTTTCTTT
d_call: -; j_call: TRBJ1-1; v_call: TRBV11-1; clone_size: once; cdr3_aa: CASSLGSGRDEAFF; cdr3_nt: TGTGCCAGCAGCTTAGGTTCGGGGAGAGATGAAGCTTTCTTT
d_call: -; j_call: TRBJ2-5; v_call: TRBV25-1; clone_size: -; cdr3_aa: CASSKRRETQYF; cdr3_nt: TGTGCCAGCAGCAAGCGTCGGGAGACCCAGTACTTC
d_call: -; j_call: TRBJ1-1; v_call: TRBV10-2; clone_size: -; cdr3_aa: CASSRNMFETEAFF; cdr3_nt: TGCGCCAGCAGCCGTAATATGTTTGAGACTGAAGCTTTCTTT
d_call: TRBD2; j_call: TRBJ2-3; v_call: TRBV28; clone_size: -; cdr3_aa: CASSEERGVRAADTQYF; cdr3_nt: TGTGCCAGCAGTGAGGAGCGGGGGGTCAGAGCGGCAGATACGCAGTATTTT
d_call: -; j_call: TRBJ2-1; v_call: TRBV9; clone_size: -; cdr3_aa: CASSVGGLGDNEQFF; cdr3_nt: TGTGCCAGCAGCGTAGGGGGGCTGGGGGATAATGAGCAGTTCTTC
d_call: TRBD2; j_call: TRBJ2-2; v_call: TRBV2; clone_size: -; cdr3_aa: CASIIGRARTGELFF; cdr3_nt: TGTGCCAGCATAATCGGGAGGGCCCGCACCGGGGAGCTGTTTTTT
d_call: TRBD1; j_call: TRBJ2-3; v_call: TRBV11-3; clone_size: -; cdr3_aa: CASSLGDRRTDTQYF; cdr3_nt: TGTGCCAGCAGCTTAGGGGACAGACGCACAGATACGCAGTATTTT
d_call: -; j_call: TRBJ2-7; v_call: TRBV5-6; clone_size: once; cdr3_aa: CASTLGQGEQYF; cdr3_nt: TGTGCCAGCACCTTAGGGCAGGGCGAGCAGTACTTC
d_call: -; j_call: TRBJ2-7; v_call: TRBV4-2; clone_size: -; cdr3_aa: CASSQDTGGTYEQYF; cdr3_nt: TGTGCCAGCAGCCAAGATACCGGGGGAACCTACGAGCAGTACTTC
d_call: TRBD1; j_call: TRBJ2-2; v_call: TRBV29-1; clone_size: -; cdr3_aa: CSARQGADTGELFF; cdr3_nt: TGCAGCGCCCGACAGGGGGCCGACACCGGGGAGCTGTTTTTT
d_call: -; j_call: TRBJ2-7; v_call: TRBV19; clone_size: few; cdr3_aa: CASSIGGEQYF; cdr3_nt: TGTGCCAGTAGTATCGGCGGGGAGCAGTACTTC
d_call: -; j_call: TRBJ2-7; v_call: TRBV5-1; clone_size: -; cdr3_aa: CASSLGYNYEQYF; cdr3_nt: TGCGCCAGCAGCTTGGGATACAACTACGAGCAGTACTTC
d_call: TRBD2; j_call: TRBJ2-5; v_call: TRBV6-2/TRBV6-3; clone_size: -; cdr3_aa: CASSYLLAGGQETQYF; cdr3_nt: TGTGCCAGCAGTTACTTACTAGCGGGGGGCCAAGAGACCCAGTACTTC
d_call: TRBD1; j_call: TRBJ1-3; v_call: TRBV5-1; clone_size: few; cdr3_aa: CASSALGQGGNTIYF; cdr3_nt: TGCGCCAGCAGTGCCCTGGGACAGGGTGGAAACACCATATATTTT
d_call: -; j_call: TRBJ2-3; v_call: TRBV9; clone_size: -; cdr3_aa: CASSLQGYSTDTQYF; cdr3_nt: TGTGCCAGCAGCTTACAGGGATATAGCACAGATACGCAGTATTTT
d_call: TRBD2; j_call: TRBJ2-3; v_call: TRBV6-5; clone_size: -; cdr3_aa: CASLREGVSDTQYF; cdr3_nt: TGTGCCAGCCTCAGGGAGGGAGTATCAGATACGCAGTATTTT
d_call: -; j_call: TRBJ1-4; v_call: TRBV7-9; clone_size: few; cdr3_aa: CASSLARAREKLFF; cdr3_nt: TGTGCCAGCAGCTTAGCCAGGGCCCGGGAAAAACTGTTTTTT
d_call: TRBD1; j_call: TRBJ1-1; v_call: TRBV13; clone_size: -; cdr3_aa: CASSPGTGLDTEAFF; cdr3_nt: TGTGCCAGCAGCCCGGGGACAGGTCTGGACACTGAAGCTTTCTTT
d_call: -; j_call: TRBJ1-1; v_call: TRBV7-3; clone_size: -; cdr3_aa: CASSLRQNTEAFF; cdr3_nt: TGTGCCAGCAGCTTGCGGCAGAACACTGAAGCTTTCTTT
d_call: TRBD1; j_call: TRBJ2-7; v_call: TRBV28; clone_size: -; cdr3_aa: CASSRQGASSYEQYF; cdr3_nt: TGTGCCAGCAGTAGACAGGGGGCAAGCTCCTACGAGCAGTACTTC
d_call: TRBD1; j_call: TRBJ1-2; v_call: TRBV4-2; clone_size: once; cdr3_aa: CASSQVIGQVYGYTF; cdr3_nt: TGTGCCAGCAGCCAAGTTATCGGACAGGTCTATGGCTACACCTTC
d_call: -; j_call: TRBJ1-6; v_call: TRBV19; clone_size: -; cdr3_aa: CASRRDYSPLHF; cdr3_nt: TGTGCCAGTAGACGGGACTATTCACCCCTCCACTTT
d_call: TRBD1; j_call: TRBJ2-7; v_call: TRBV18; clone_size: few; cdr3_aa: CASSPGQGIPYEQYF; cdr3_nt: TGTGCCAGCTCACCGGGACAGGGGATCCCCTACGAGCAGTACTTC